This T cell receptor beta chain is from a study of T cells in Graves' hyperthyroidism and ophthalmopathy. V was clipped by 6 bases and J by 3 bases, with 6 bases between them. This CDR3 has 12 residues. This clonotype was detected ten times or more. RNA transcripts provided the source from which TCR beta CDR3 regions were amplified. Researchers ran a first-round RT-PCR on the TCR CDR3 using the HTBI primer set. TCRdb reanalysed the multiplex PCR reads using MiXCR and keeps one entry per CDR3 protein. The sample consists of around 400,000 distinct CDR3 sequences, around 25% of them appearing once. Each diagnosis drew on symptoms, thyroxine, TRAb, thyroid ultrasound and orbital computed tomography findings.

The sequence came from a man aged 50 or older with Graves' hyperthyroidism. The specimen sequenced was blood. The chain is built from TRBV12-3 or TRBV12-4 and TRBJ2-1; D is unresolved. CDR3 sequence: CASRSDYNEQFF. In DNA form, the CDR3 reads TGTGCCAGCAGGTCGGACTACAATGAGCAGTTCTTC.